This T cell receptor beta chain was recorded in a study of T cells expressing NK-cell markers. Study-wide context: Obtained from sorted CD3+CD56+NKG2C+, CD3+CD56+NKG2C- and CD3+CD56-NKG2C+ T cells were the TCR beta repertoires. The sequencing cohort of eight donors included seven HCMV-seropositive individuals and one seronegative individual.

As for this clonotype: Its antigen is as yet unknown.

For each CDR3 protein, TCRdb gives one entry from its re-call of the 5' RACE reads, without DNA. The sample has some 600,000 distinct CDR3 sequences. The CDR3 runs to 13 residues. Germline CDR1 is SEHNR and CDR2 is FQNEAQ (reference sequence). Regarding the study as a whole: Among CD8+ T cells from more than five donors, dominant NKG2C+ clonotypes accounted for about 1.0-7.0%. There were a few donors in whom these clonotypes also led the CD3+CD56-NKG2C+ fraction.

Sequencing was carried out using blood T cells: a sorted CD56 or NKG2C T cell subset, CD4+ or CD8+ T cells, or bulk PBMC T cells (not recorded which). The V and J genes are TRBV7-9 and TRBJ2-5. The sequence derives from a man younger than 30 in good health. CDR3 sequence reads: CASSPGWVETQYF.